The TCR beta chain described here comes from a study of cytomegalovirus exposure and HLA in healthy donors. Broader study findings: It was assumed in the presence/absence analyses that sequencing depth was roughly uniform across donors. Prediction of most subjects' HLA-A and HLA-B alleles by TCR beta sequences was reportedly accurate.

As for this clone: Antigen: not known.

The germline V gene has CDR1 MNHEY and CDR2 SVGAGI. Losses at the gene ends were 10 bases for V and 0 bases for J; bases not matched to a gene: 3. The CDR3 is made up of 12 amino acids. Use of 60 Vbeta and 13 Jbeta primers characterized the PCR. Per the original methods: Later, an analysis found around 77 million unique TCR beta chains, and 9.5 million to 11 million of these were shared. Some clones are missing from TCRdb's copy, which holds only in-frame ones; the method was immunoSEQ multiplex PCR. V, J and clone size were drawn from that table, and D and trimming were deduced from the DNA. The profile shows about 130,000 clones, 75% to 85% of them singletons.

Material for sequencing was PBMCs. This TCR was sampled from a woman in her forties in good health and CMV-seronegative. V usage is TRBV6-5 and J usage is TRBJ2-7; 7 bases agree with TRBD2. The CDR3 DNA reads as TGTGCCACCCGGGACTACTCCTACGAGCAGTACTTC. Protein sequence: CATRDYSYEQYF.